The rows below give T cell receptor beta chains drawn from one sample of a study of vaccination effects on CD4 cells after COVID-19. Some clones are missing from TCRdb's copy, which holds only in-frame ones; the method was immunoSEQ multiplex PCR. This sample has 30,000 to 35,000 clones, with approximately 77% found just once. No antigen is known for these receptors. The material was CD4+ T cells from PBMCs cultured without peptide, obtained after COVID-19 vaccination. These receptors all come from a human donor who had a prior SARS-CoV-2 infection. The CDR3 runs from the conserved cysteine through the conserved F or W. Each record gives: clone size, V gene, D gene, J gene, CDR3 DNA, CDR3 protein. The D gene is left open where the match is weak. Size is stated for part of the rows, as once, few or many counts, or as a class when the clone is expanded.

>.|TRBV24-1|.|TRBJ2-3
TGTGCCACGGGGCCACTCCTCAGGGATACGCAGTATTTT
CATGPLLRDTQYF
>.|TRBV5-4|.|TRBJ1-2
TGTGCCAGCAGCTTGGACTGGGAGGGCAGCTACACCTTC
CASSLDWEGSYTF
>.|TRBV2|TRBD1|TRBJ2-5
TGTGCCAGCAACCGACAGGGTTACCAAGAGACCCAGTACTTC
CASNRQGYQETQYF
>.|TRBV27|.|TRBJ1-1
TGTGCCAGCAGTTTATCGTGGGGAGGGGACACTGAAGCTTTCTTT
CASSLSWGGDTEAFF
>.|TRBV3-1/TRBV3-2|.|TRBJ2-3
TGTGCCAGCAGCCCCATCGCCTACAGACCAGATACGCAGTATTTT
CASSPIAYRPDTQYF
>.|TRBV18|.|TRBJ2-5
TGTGCCAGCTCACCTAGCTGGTCCCAAGAGACCCAGTACTTC
CASSPSWSQETQYF
>once|TRBV24-1|TRBD1|TRBJ2-1
TGTGCCACCAGTGATCCCGGAGGGACAGGTTCCCGCAATGAGCAGTTCTTC
CATSDPGGTGSRNEQFF
>.|TRBV7-3|.|TRBJ1-6
TGTGCCAGCAGCTTTCGGGGACCTAATTCACCCCTCCACTTT
CASSFRGPNSPLHF
>.|TRBV19|TRBD1|TRBJ1-6
TGTGCCAGTAGTGATAGTGACAGGGGTTCGGGTTCACCCCTCCACTTT
CASSDSDRGSGSPLHF
>.|TRBV2|TRBD1|TRBJ2-5
TGTGCCAGCAGTTGGACAGGGGGAGAGACCCAGTACTTC
CASSWTGGETQYF
>.|TRBV6-2/TRBV6-3|.|TRBJ1-3
TGTGCCAGCAGTTACAAGGGATCTGGAAACACCATATATTTT
CASSYKGSGNTIYF
>.|TRBV5-6|TRBD2|TRBJ2-2
TGTGCCAGCAGCCGCAGCGGGGACCACACCGGGGAGCTGTTTTTT
CASSRSGDHTGELFF
>.|TRBV18|.|TRBJ2-7
TGTGCCAGCTCACCACCGAGCCAGGGGCTAATGGGCGAGCAGTACTTC
CASSPPSQGLMGEQYF
>.|TRBV5-1|.|TRBJ2-3
TGCGCCAGCAGCGGTAGTACGGGCACAGATACGCAGTATTTT
CASSGSTGTDTQYF
>.|TRBV7-9|.|TRBJ1-3
TGTGCCAGCAGCTACGAGGCCGGAAACACCATATATTTT
CASSYEAGNTIYF
>.|TRBV2|TRBD2|TRBJ2-3
TGTGCCAGCATGGGAGGACTAGCGGGGGGGCCAGATACGCAGTATTTT
CASMGGLAGGPDTQYF
>.|TRBV28|.|TRBJ1-5
TGTGCCAGCAGTTTCCCCGACGTCAATCAGCCCCAGCATTTT
CASSFPDVNQPQHF
>.|TRBV2|TRBD1|TRBJ1-1
TGTGCCAGCAGTAGACAGGGAGGGGACACTGAAGCTTTCTTT
CASSRQGGDTEAFF
>.|TRBV9|.|TRBJ1-3
TGTGCCAGCAGCGTAGCAGGTAGAAACACCATATATTTT
CASSVAGRNTIYF
>once|TRBV6-5|TRBD1|TRBJ1-2
TGTGCCAGCAGTTACTCGTCAGGGGGTGGCTACACCTTC
CASSYSSGGGYTF
>.|TRBV5-4|.|TRBJ1-1
TGTGCCAGCAGCTTCTTTGGGGGCGGCACTGAAGCTTTCTTT
CASSFFGGGTEAFF
>.|TRBV12-3/TRBV12-4|TRBD2|TRBJ2-5
TGTGCCAGCAGGCCGACTAGCGGGAGGCCCCAGTACTTC
CASRPTSGRPQYF
>.|TRBV11-1|.|TRBJ2-5
TGTGCCAGCAGCTTAGCGGTTGAGGAGACCCAGTACTTC
CASSLAVEETQYF
>.|TRBV4-2|TRBD1|TRBJ1-4
TGTGCCAGCAGCCTTCGACCCACGACAGGGACGTTTGAAAAACTGTTTTTT
CASSLRPTTGTFEKLFF
>.|TRBV27|TRBD1|TRBJ1-2
TGTGCCAGCAGAGCCTGGACAGGGGGCTCGAAAGGCTACACCTTC
CASRAWTGGSKGYTF
>.|TRBV5-4|TRBD1|TRBJ2-7
TGTGCCAGCAGCTCAACCGGGACAGGGACCTACGAGCAGTACTTC
CASSSTGTGTYEQYF
>.|TRBV25-1|TRBD1|TRBJ1-3
TGTGCCAGCTCTCGACAGGGTGGAAACACCATATATTTT
CASSRQGGNTIYF
>.|TRBV5-6|.|TRBJ1-1
TGTGCCAGCAGCTTGGGGGCAGGGAGCGCTTTCTTT
CASSLGAGSAFF
>.|TRBV7-2|.|TRBJ2-1
TGTGCCAGCAGTCCATACCCATCGGAAAATGAGCAGTTCTTC
CASSPYPSENEQFF
>once|TRBV6-5|.|TRBJ1-1
TGTGCCAGCAGAAGGACCGGGACTGAAGCTTTCTTT
CASRRTGTEAFF
>.|TRBV30|.|TRBJ1-1
TGTGCCTGGAGTGTACATGGGGGGAACACTGAAGCTTTCTTT
CAWSVHGGNTEAFF
>.|TRBV9|.|TRBJ2-3
TGTGCCAGCAGCGTAGAGGGGGGGGCGGCAGATACGCAGTATTTT
CASSVEGGAADTQYF
>.|TRBV5-4|.|TRBJ2-3
TGTGCCAGCAGCTTGGTTTTCTCAGGGGGCACAGATACGCAGTATTTT
CASSLVFSGGTDTQYF
>few|TRBV2|TRBD2|TRBJ2-1
TGTGCCACCAGGACTAGCGGGAGAATCTACAATGAGCAGTTCTTC
CATRTSGRIYNEQFF
>.|TRBV2|.|TRBJ1-1
TGTGCCAGCAGAAAGGACAGACCTGATCCTGAAGCTTTCTTT
CASRKDRPDPEAFF
>.|TRBV5-4|TRBD1|TRBJ1-1
TGTGCCAGCAGCTTGTGGACAGGAAACACTGAAGCTTTCTTT
CASSLWTGNTEAFF
>.|TRBV30|.|TRBJ2-3
TGTGCCTGGAGTGTGGGGGATGCGCGCACAGATACGCAGTATTTT
CAWSVGDARTDTQYF
>.|TRBV6-5|TRBD2|TRBJ2-2
TGCACTAGCGGGGGGCGAGGCACCGGGGAGCTGTTTTTT
CTSGGRGTGELFF
>medium-sized|TRBV18|.|TRBJ1-1
TGTGCCAGCTCACTCTCAGACGGGAACACTGAAGCTTTCTTT
CASSLSDGNTEAFF
>medium-sized|TRBV7-3|.|TRBJ2-2
TGTGCCAGCAGCTTACGTGGTGGCACCGGGGAGCTGTTTTTT
CASSLRGGTGELFF
>.|TRBV5-1|.|TRBJ1-4
TGCGCCAGCAGCTTGGACAGCACCGATGAAAAACTGTTTTTT
CASSLDSTDEKLFF
>.|TRBV5-8|.|TRBJ2-7
TGTGCCAGCAGCTTGGCCAGGAAGATCTACGAGCAGTACTTC
CASSLARKIYEQYF
>once|TRBV18|TRBD1|TRBJ2-5
TGTGCCAGCTCACCACAGGTCGGACAGGCAGAGACCCAGTACTTC
CASSPQVGQAETQYF
>once|TRBV18|.|TRBJ1-5
TGTGCCAGCTCACCGTTCAACGTGAAGGTCGGCCAGCCCCAGCATTTT
CASSPFNVKVGQPQHF
>.|TRBV2|.|TRBJ2-5
TGTGCCAGCTCCTCACAGGGACTCCAAGAGACCCAGTACTTC
CASSSQGLQETQYF
>few|TRBV5-6|.|TRBJ2-7
TGTGCCAGCAGCTTGCGGCAGGTCCACTACGAGCAGTACTTC
CASSLRQVHYEQYF
>.|TRBV5-4|.|TRBJ1-2
TGTGCCAGCAACGTTGGCTCCGGGTCCTCGGGTGGCTACACCTTC
CASNVGSGSSGGYTF
>.|TRBV2|.|TRBJ2-7
TGTGCCAGCACCCTTGCCGGGACATTATCCTACGAGCAGTACTTC
CASTLAGTLSYEQYF
>.|TRBV6-5|.|TRBJ1-3
TGTGCCAGCAGTTACGGCTCGGAGAGCATTGGAAACACCATATATTTT
CASSYGSESIGNTIYF
>few|TRBV2|.|TRBJ1-6
TGTGCCAGCAGCTGGAATCAGGGTCGAAATTCACCCCTCCACTTT
CASSWNQGRNSPLHF
>.|TRBV7-2|.|TRBJ2-3
TGTGCCAGCAGCTTAGAGGGCCCAGATACGCAGTATTTT
CASSLEGPDTQYF
>.|TRBV15|.|TRBJ1-4
TGTGCCACCAGCAGAGCGGCTTTTGAACTAGGAGGGGCTAATGAAAAACTGTTTTTT
CATSRAAFELGGANEKLFF
>.|TRBV9|.|TRBJ1-4
TGTGCCAGCAGCTTTACAGGACCAACTAATGAAAAACTGTTTTTT
CASSFTGPTNEKLFF
>.|TRBV5-5|.|TRBJ1-2
TGTGCCAGCAGCTTGAACCCGGGATCAGGCTATGGCTACACCTTC
CASSLNPGSGYGYTF
>few|TRBV19|TRBD1|TRBJ1-3
TGTGCCAGTAGTCCGCCGGGACAGGGGGCACGAGGAAACACCATATATTTT
CASSPPGQGARGNTIYF
>.|TRBV2|.|TRBJ2-3
TGTGCCAGCATAAGGGGGAACCCAGATACGCAGTATTTT
CASIRGNPDTQYF
>once|TRBV7-9|.|TRBJ2-7
TGTGCCAGCAGCTTCCTTACGGGTACCTACGAGCAGTACTTC
CASSFLTGTYEQYF